A single sample is the source of the 4 T cell receptor beta chains below, sequenced in a study of blood T cell repertoires in COVID-19. Data came from immunoSEQ multiplex PCR; TCRdb stores just in-frame clones and leaves some out. The table lists some 150,000 clones, about 90% of them singletons. Sequencing was carried out using peripheral blood. The receptors stem from a man aged 50-60 years with acute or convalescent COVID-19.

This clone was seen just once. This sequence joins TRBV21-1 and TRBJ1-3. TRBV21-1 is given as a pseudogene. The CDR3 is made up of 17 amino acids. The CDR3 DNA sequence: TGTGCCAGCAGCAAAGCTGTCGTGGAGGGTTCTGGAAACACCATATATTTT. Its translation is CASSKAVVEGSGNTIYF.

The rearrangement links TRBV29-1 to TRBJ2-2, with D maybe TRBD1 (5 bases). There are 13 residues in the CDR3. The V and J ends lost 4 bases and 3 bases respectively, with 9 bases between them. Germline values: CDR1 SQVTM, CDR2 ANQGSEA. The DNA for the CDR3 is TGCAGCGTTGGCCAGGGTTACACCGGGGAGCTGTTTTTT. Translation: CSVGQGYTGELFF.

V usage is TRBV29-1 and J usage is TRBJ1-5; 7 nucleotides agree with TRBD1. CDR3 size: 15 residues. Losses at the gene ends were 4 bases for V and 4 bases for J; bases not matched to a gene: 10. In germline, CDR1 is SQVTM, CDR2 ANQGSEA. CDR3 residues: CSVVEGAAGNQPQHF. CDR3 nucleotide sequence: TGCAGCGTTGTGGAGGGGGCTGCGGGGAATCAGCCCCAGCATTTT.

The chain is built from TRBV3-1 (or the pseudogene TRBV3-2) and TRBJ2-5, with 8 positions matching TRBD2. The CDR3 length is 15 residues. Germline CDR1 is LGHDT and CDR2 is YNNKEL (reference sequence). V shed 1 base, J shed 4 bases, and the junction held 5 bases outside the gene matches. This CDR3 is CASSQGGGGLETQYF. The DNA for the CDR3 is TGTGCCAGCAGCCAAGGTGGCGGGGGGCTAGAGACCCAGTACTTC.